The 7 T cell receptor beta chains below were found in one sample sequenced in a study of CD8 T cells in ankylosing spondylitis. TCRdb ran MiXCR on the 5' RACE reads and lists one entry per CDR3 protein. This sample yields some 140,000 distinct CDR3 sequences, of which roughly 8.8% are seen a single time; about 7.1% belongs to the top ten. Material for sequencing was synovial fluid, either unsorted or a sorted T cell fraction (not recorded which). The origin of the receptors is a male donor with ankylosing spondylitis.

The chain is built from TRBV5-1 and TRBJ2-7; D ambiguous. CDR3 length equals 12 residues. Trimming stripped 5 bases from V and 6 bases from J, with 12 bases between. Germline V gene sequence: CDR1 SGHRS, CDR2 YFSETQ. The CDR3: CASRDPLGEQYF. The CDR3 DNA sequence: TGCGCCAGCAGGGACCCCCTCGGCGAGCAGTACTTC.

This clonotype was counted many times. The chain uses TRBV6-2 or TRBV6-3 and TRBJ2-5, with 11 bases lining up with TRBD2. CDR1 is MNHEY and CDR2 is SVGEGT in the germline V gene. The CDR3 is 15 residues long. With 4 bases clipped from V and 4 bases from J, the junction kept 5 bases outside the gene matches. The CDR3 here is CASSLAGGYGETQYF. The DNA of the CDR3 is TGTGCCAGCAGTTTAGCGGGAGGGTACGGAGAGACCCAGTACTTC.

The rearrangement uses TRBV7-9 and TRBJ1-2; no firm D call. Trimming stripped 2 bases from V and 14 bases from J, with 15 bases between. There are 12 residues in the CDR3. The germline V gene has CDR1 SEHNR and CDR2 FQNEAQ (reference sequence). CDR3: CASSLIYGGPTF. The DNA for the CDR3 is TGTGCCAGCAGCTTAATATACGGCGGCCCGACCTTC.

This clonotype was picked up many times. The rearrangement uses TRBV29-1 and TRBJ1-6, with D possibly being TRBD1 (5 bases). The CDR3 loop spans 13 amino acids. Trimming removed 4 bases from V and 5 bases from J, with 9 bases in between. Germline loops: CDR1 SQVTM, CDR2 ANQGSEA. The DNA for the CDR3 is TGCAGCGTTGCTGGAGGGGATAATTCACCCCTCCACTTT. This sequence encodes CSVAGGDNSPLHF. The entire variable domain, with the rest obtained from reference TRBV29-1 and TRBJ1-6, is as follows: SAVISQKPSRDICQRGTSLTIQCQVDSQVTMMFWYRQQPGQSLTLIATANQGSEATYESGFVIDKFPISRPNLTFSTLTVSNMSPEDSSIYLCSVAGGDNSPLHFGNGTRLTVT.

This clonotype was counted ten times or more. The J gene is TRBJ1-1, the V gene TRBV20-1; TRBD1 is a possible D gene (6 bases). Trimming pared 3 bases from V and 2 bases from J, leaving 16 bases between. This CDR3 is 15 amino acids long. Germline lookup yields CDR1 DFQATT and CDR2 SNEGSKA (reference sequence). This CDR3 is CSASPLTGFNTEAFF. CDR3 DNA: TGCAGTGCTAGTCCCCTGACAGGATTCAACACTGAAGCTTTCTTT.

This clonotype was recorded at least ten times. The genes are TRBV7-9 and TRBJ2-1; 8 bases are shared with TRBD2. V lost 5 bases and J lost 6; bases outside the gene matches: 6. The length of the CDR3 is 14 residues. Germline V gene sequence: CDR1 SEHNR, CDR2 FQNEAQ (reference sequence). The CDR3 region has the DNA TGTGCCAGCAGCCAGGGTCTAGCGGGCAATGAGCAGTTCTTC. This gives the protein CASSQGLAGNEQFF.

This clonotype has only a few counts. The CDR3 nucleotides are TGTGCCAGCAGTCGTGGGGAAAAACTGTTTTTT. This translates into CASSRGEKLFF. V and J are TRBV6-5 and TRBJ1-4, with unresolved D. The germline V gene has CDR1 MNHEY and CDR2 SVGAGI. This CDR3 is built from 11 residues. V was shortened by 5 bases and J by 8 bases, with 6 bases between the two germline ends.